Listed below are T cell receptor beta chains from one sample, sequenced in a study of CD8 T cells in Susac syndrome. MiXCR, run by TCRdb on the immunoSEQ multiplex PCR reads, gives a single entry per CDR3 protein. The sample holds 100,000 to 150,000 distinct CDR3 sequences, 90% to 95% seen once. Sequenced sample: CD8+ T cells from PBMCs. The receptors were gathered from a human donor with Susac syndrome. The CDR3 runs from the conserved cysteine through the conserved F or W. D genes are given only for firm matches. Some rows have no size entry. The others give once, few or many, or a class for an expanded clone.

size	V	D	CDR3
.	TRBV9	TRBD2	CASSPTGTSDLNEQFF
.	TRBV18	TRBD1	CASSPQGEGHEQYF
.	TRBV12-3/TRBV12-4	.	CASTAGVMDQPQHF
.	TRBV18	.	CASSPSVTATNEKLFF
few	TRBV19	.	CASSIGSQPQHF
.	TRBV28	.	CASSFRVNGEQYF
.	TRBV4-3	TRBD2	CASSQDWREWVSGELFF
.	TRBV4-1	.	CASSQEGTLEAFF
.	TRBV18	.	CASSPDTGGLYEQYF
.	TRBV11-2	TRBD1	CASSLSSGTGGYEQYF
.	TRBV7-9	TRBD1	CASSLVGGHPFNEQFF
.	TRBV13	TRBD1	CASSTTAGTDQETQYF
.	TRBV6-5	.	CASSYSAFTDTQYF
.	TRBV6-1	TRBD2	CASSRRGLAVLATDTQYF
.	TRBV15	.	CATVRLTGPREKLFF
.	TRBV5-6	TRBD2	CASSFGTSGRTDTQYF
.	TRBV11-2	.	CASGPDSMNTEAFF
.	TRBV4-2	TRBD2	CASSRESTASGGALDNEQFF
.	TRBV20-1	TRBD2	CSAKGLAGEGRGFSYNEQFF
.	TRBV5-4	.	CASSLVGIGTDTQYF
.	TRBV4-1	.	CASSQDGATYEQYF
.	TRBV7-9	.	CASSFRGQNYEQYF
.	TRBV7-8	.	CASSLGPSTQYF
.	TRBV7-3	TRBD2	CASSRGGAEQETQYF
.	TRBV6-2/TRBV6-3	.	CASSPHLGEQYF
.	TRBV9	TRBD1	CASSASTGVTEAFF
once	TRBV11-2	TRBD2	CASSPSKGTSGSSYNEQFF
.	TRBV30	.	CAWSSHLYRRSNQPQHF
once	TRBV6-2/TRBV6-3	.	CASSYVGTGELFF
.	TRBV15	.	CATSEGVGSSYEQYF
.	TRBV28	.	CASDNKRDPAGETQYF
.	TRBV30	TRBD1	CAWSTGGEEKLFF
.	TRBV2	.	CASSADSPNNEQFF
once	TRBV12-3/TRBV12-4	.	CASSLWARGEAFF
few	TRBV30	.	CAWSVIGNTEAFF
.	TRBV9	TRBD1	CASSVEQGATNEKLFF
.	TRBV7-3	.	CASSLARWGPTLYGYTF
.	TRBV9	.	CASSPMENTEAFF
.	TRBV11-2	TRBD2	CASSLGSGRFYNEQFF
.	TRBV13	TRBD2	CASSTRTSGRTYEQYF